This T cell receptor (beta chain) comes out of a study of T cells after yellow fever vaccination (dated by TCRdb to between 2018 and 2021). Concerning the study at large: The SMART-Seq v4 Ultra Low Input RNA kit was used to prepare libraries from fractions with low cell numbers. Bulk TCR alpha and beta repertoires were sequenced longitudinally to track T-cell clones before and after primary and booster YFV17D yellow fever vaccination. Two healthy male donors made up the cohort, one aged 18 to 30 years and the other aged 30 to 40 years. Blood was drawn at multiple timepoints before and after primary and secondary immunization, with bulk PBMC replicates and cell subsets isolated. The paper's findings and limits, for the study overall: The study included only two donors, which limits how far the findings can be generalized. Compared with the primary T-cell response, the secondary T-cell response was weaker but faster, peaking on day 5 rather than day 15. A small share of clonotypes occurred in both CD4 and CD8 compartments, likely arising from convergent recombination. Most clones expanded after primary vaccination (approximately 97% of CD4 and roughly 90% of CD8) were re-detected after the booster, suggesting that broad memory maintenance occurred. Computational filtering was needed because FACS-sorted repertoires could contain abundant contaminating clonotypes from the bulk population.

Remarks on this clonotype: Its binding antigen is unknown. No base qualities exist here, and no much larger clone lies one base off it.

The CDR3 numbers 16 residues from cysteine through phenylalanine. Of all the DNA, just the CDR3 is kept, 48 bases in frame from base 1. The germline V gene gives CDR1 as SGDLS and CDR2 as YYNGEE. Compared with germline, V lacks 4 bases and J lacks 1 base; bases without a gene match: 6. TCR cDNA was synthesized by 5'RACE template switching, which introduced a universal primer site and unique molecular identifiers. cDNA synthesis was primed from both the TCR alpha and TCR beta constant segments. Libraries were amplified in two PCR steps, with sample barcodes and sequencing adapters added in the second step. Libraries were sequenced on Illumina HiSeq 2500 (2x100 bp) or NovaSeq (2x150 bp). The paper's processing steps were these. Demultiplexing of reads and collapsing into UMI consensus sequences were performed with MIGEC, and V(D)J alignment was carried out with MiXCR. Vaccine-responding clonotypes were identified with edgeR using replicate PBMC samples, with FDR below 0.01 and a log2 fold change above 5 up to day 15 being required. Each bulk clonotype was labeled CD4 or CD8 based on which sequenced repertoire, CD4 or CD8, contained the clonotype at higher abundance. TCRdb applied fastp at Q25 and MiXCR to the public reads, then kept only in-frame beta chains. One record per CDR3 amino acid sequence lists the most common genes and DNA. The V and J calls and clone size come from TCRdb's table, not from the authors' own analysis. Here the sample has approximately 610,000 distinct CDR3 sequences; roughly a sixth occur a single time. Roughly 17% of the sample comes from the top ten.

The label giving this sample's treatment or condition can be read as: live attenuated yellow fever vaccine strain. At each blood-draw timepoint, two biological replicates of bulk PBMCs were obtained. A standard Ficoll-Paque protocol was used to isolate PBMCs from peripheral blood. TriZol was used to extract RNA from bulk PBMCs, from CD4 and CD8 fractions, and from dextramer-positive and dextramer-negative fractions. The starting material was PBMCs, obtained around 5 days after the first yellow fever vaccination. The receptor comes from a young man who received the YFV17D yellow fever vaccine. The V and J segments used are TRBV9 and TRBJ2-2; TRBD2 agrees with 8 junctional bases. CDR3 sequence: CASSSFAGGNTGELFF. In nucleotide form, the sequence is TGTGCCAGCAGCTCCTTTGCGGGGGGGAACACCGGGGAGCTGTTTTTT.